Below are 16 T cell receptor beta chains sequenced from a single sample in a study of blood T cell repertoires in COVID-19. Profiling relied on immunoSEQ multiplex PCR, and the TCRdb table lists in-frame clones only, not all of them. This table holds about 400,000 clones, 86% found once. The source material was peripheral blood. The receptors shown here come from a woman younger than 45 with active or convalescent COVID-19.

The chain links TRBV5-6 to TRBJ2-3; 9 positions agree with TRBD1. Unmatched junction bases numbered 7, after V lost 6 bases and J lost 5 bases. Germline V gene data show CDR1 as SGHDT and CDR2 as YYEEEE. CDR3 size: 14 residues. The CDR3: CASTEDRGGDTQYF. The CDR3 nucleotides read TGTGCCAGCACCGAGGACAGGGGAGGAGATACGCAGTATTTT.

V and J are TRBV11-2 and TRBJ2-7; TRBD2 aligns across 7 bases. Losses at the gene ends were 5 bases for V and 4 bases for J; bases not matched to a gene: 5. Germline CDR1 reads SGHAT; CDR2 reads FQNNGV. The CDR3 extends over 13 amino acids. The CDR3 spells CASSVRDYYEQYF. CDR3 DNA: TGTGCCAGCAGCGTCCGGGACTATTACGAGCAGTACTTC.

This chain connects TRBV14 to TRBJ2-1; TRBD2 matches at 9 bases. The CDR3 length is 17 residues. Germline V gives CDR1 SGHDN, CDR2 FVKESK. V lost 0 bases and J lost 5; bases outside the gene matches: 8. This chain's CDR3 is CASSQDLRAGGNNEQFF. CDR3 nucleotides: TGTGCCAGCAGCCAAGACCTACGGGCGGGGGGGAACAATGAGCAGTTCTTC.

In this sample, this clone turned up a few times. This chain joins TRBV25-1 and TRBJ1-5; 7 nucleotides match TRBD1. This CDR3 has 14 residues. The germline V gene has CDR1 MGHDK and CDR2 SYGVNS. After removal of 6 bases from V and 3 bases from J, the junction contained 5 bases not matched to a gene. In DNA form, the CDR3 reads TGTGCCAGCAGCGAGACAGGGACCAATCAGCCCCAGCATTTT. Its translation is CASSETGTNQPQHF.

The chain recombines TRBV5-1 with TRBJ1-4; the match to TRBD1 covers 9 bases. Germline values: CDR1 SGHRS, CDR2 YFSETQ. With V trimmed by 3 bases and J by 3 bases, 3 bases remained unmatched. CDR3 length: 15 residues. CDR3 loop: CASSWDRVANEKLFF. The CDR3 nucleotides are TGCGCCAGCAGCTGGGACAGGGTCGCTAATGAAAAACTGTTTTTT.

This chain links TRBV4-1 with TRBJ2-6; 12 positions match TRBD2. There are 21 residues in the CDR3. The junction had 12 bases not matched to a gene; V was cut back by 1 base and J by 2 bases. CDR1 is MGHRA and CDR2 is YSYEKL in the germline V gene. Here the CDR3 reads CASSQGLAGGKPLPGANVLTF. The CDR3 DNA is TGCGCCAGCAGCCAAGGGCTAGCGGGAGGGAAGCCCCTCCCTGGGGCCAACGTCCTGACTTTC.

The chain combines TRBV28 with TRBJ2-4; 9 bases agree with TRBD1. This CDR3 has 17 residues. CDR1 and CDR2 from the germline V gene are MDHEN and SYDVKM. V dropped 6 bases and J dropped 0; count of bases not matched to a gene: 9. The CDR3 is CASSSGQGIIAKNIQYF. The CDR3 nucleotides are TGTGCCAGCAGCTCCGGACAGGGGATAATAGCCAAAAACATTCAGTACTTC.

The chain links TRBV5-4 to TRBJ1-6; TRBD1 matches 7 bases. The CDR3 sequence is 15 residues long. CDR1 and CDR2 (germline): SGHNT, YYREEE (reference sequence). Trimming removed 0 bases from V and 5 bases from J; junction bases left unmatched: 2. This CDR3 reads CASSLEGANNSPLHF. CDR3 in DNA: TGTGCCAGCAGCTTGGAGGGGGCTAATAATTCACCCCTCCACTTT.

The J gene is TRBJ1-1, the V gene TRBV6-5; TRBD1 is a possible D gene (6 bases). V lost 4 bases and J 1 base, leaving 7 bases between the germline ends. The CDR3 consists of 13 residues. Germline-derived CDR1 and CDR2 are MNHEY and SVGAGI. CDR3 protein: CASSSGQNTEAFF. CDR3 in DNA: TGTGCCAGCAGTTCGGGACAGAACACTGAAGCTTTCTTT.

This clone was recorded a few times. The rearrangement links TRBV5-4 to TRBJ2-5, with 8 bases fitting TRBD1. Germline CDR1 SGHNT, CDR2 YYREEE (reference sequence). The CDR3 runs 16 residues. The trim removed 5 bases at V and 5 bases at J, leaving 14 bases unmatched. The DNA of the CDR3 is TGTGCCAGCAGTTCGGGACAGGCGGTTGGGGTGGAGACCCAGTACTTC. As protein: CASSSGQAVGVETQYF.

The chain is built from TRBV19 and TRBJ2-5, with TRBD1 matching 7 bases. V lost 4 bases to trimming and J lost 4 bases; unmatched junction nucleotides: 6. Germline CDR1 LNHDA, CDR2 SQIVND (reference sequence). The CDR3 spans 14 residues. The DNA of the CDR3 is TGTGCCAGTAGTACAAGACAGGGACGAGAGACCCAGTACTTC. Its protein product is CASSTRQGRETQYF.

The sample holds one count of this clone. The chain joins TRBV18 to TRBJ2-1; 7 bases agree with TRBD2. From germline, CDR1 is KGHSH and CDR2 LQKENI. V shed 3 bases and J 3 bases; nucleotides not matched to a gene: 5. CDR3 length: 15 amino acids. CDR3 sequence: CASSPGLENYNEQFF. CDR3 nucleotides: TGTGCCAGCTCACCCGGACTAGAGAACTACAATGAGCAGTTCTTC.

The table lists this clone with a few counts. The rearrangement uses TRBV6-5 and TRBJ1-5, with TRBD1 as a possible D gene (6 bases). V was trimmed by 9 bases and J by 0 bases, leaving 12 bases between them. This CDR3 spans 14 amino acids. Germline V gene sequence: CDR1 MNHEY, CDR2 SVGAGI. The CDR3 sequence: CASRGQISNQPQHF. CDR3 DNA: TGTGCCAGTAGGGGACAAATTAGCAATCAGCCCCAGCATTTT.

The J gene is TRBJ2-7, the V gene TRBV6-5; 12 bases line up with TRBD1. Germline CDR1 is MNHEY and CDR2 is SVGAGI. V gave up 10 bases and J gave up 9 bases; unmatched junction bases: 10. The CDR3 has 13 residues. CDR3 DNA: TGTGCCACCATACCGGGACAGGGGGCTAGGCAGTACTTC. Its translation: CATIPGQGARQYF.

The chain combines TRBV3-1 (or the pseudogene TRBV3-2) with TRBJ2-7, with a tentative D call TRBD2 (6 bases). CDR1 is LGHDT and CDR2 is YNNKEL in the germline V gene (reference sequence). V was clipped by 5 bases and J by 0 bases, with 17 bases between them. The CDR3 covers 16 residues. The CDR3: CASSLVGGTASYEQYF. Here the CDR3 DNA reads TGTGCCAGCAGCTTAGTAGGTGGGACTGCCTCCTACGAGCAGTACTTC.

The V gene is TRBV5-6, the J gene TRBJ2-3, with 7 bases lining up with TRBD2. The ends lost 4 bases at V and 1 base at J; junction bases unmatched: 12. The germline CDR1 and CDR2 sequences are SGHDT and YYEEEE. The CDR3 is made up of 17 amino acids. The CDR3 region has the DNA TGTGCCAGCAGCCCGCAGGCCGGGGGGACCGGCACAGATACGCAGTATTTT. It specifies CASSPQAGGTGTDTQYF.